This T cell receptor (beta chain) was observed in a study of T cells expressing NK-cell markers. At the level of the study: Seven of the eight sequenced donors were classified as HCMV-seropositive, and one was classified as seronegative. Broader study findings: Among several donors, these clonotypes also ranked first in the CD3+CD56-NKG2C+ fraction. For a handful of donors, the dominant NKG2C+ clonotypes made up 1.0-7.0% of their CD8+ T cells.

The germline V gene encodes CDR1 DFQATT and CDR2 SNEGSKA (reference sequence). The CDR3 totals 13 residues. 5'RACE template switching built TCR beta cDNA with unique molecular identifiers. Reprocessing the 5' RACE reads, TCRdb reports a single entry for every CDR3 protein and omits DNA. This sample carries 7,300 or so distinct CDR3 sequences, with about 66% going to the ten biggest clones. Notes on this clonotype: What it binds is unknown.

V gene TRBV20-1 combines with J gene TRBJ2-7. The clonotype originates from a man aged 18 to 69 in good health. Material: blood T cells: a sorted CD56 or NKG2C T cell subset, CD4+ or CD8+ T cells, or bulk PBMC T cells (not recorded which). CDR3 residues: CSAPTSNYYEQYF.